This TCR beta chain was recovered during a study of T-cell reconstitution after alpha-beta-depleted transplantation in children. General study results and limits: Alpha-beta T cells present about two months after transplant were reported to originate from several hundred expanded graft clones.

To note about this clonotype: Its antigen remains unknown.

The CDR3 totals 13 residues. V was pared by 4 bases and J by 5 bases, with 14 bases between. CDR1 and CDR2 from the germline V gene are GTSNPN and SVGIG (reference sequence). Unique molecular identifiers were used to barcode this TCRbeta library. TCRdb reanalysed the PCR reads using MiXCR and keeps one entry per CDR3 protein. The table has about a million distinct CDR3 sequences, about 31% seen once. This clonotype was obtained from a boy in the first two years of life who had a stem cell transplant for SCID, so the T cells may come from the graft donor. V is TRBV30 and J is TRBJ2-5; D gene unclear. Here the sequenced sample was PBMCs, mostly from graft donor cells, taken 360 days after TCRalphabeta/CD19-depleted stem cell transplant. The CDR3 DNA follows: TGTGCCTGGACCCTTGAAAAGAGGGAGACCCAGTACTTC. Its protein is CAWTLEKRETQYF.